A single sample gave rise to the 26 T cell receptor beta chains below, sequenced in a study of blood T cell repertoires in COVID-19. Only in-frame clones appear in the TCRdb table, and some are missing; sequencing was by immunoSEQ multiplex PCR. The repertoire holds about 180,000 clones, with roughly 90% as singletons. Source material: peripheral blood. The receptors shown here come from a woman aged 45-65 years with acute or convalescent COVID-19.

J is TRBJ1-2 and V is TRBV12-3 or TRBV12-4; no clear D. The CDR3 sequence is 11 residues long. The germline V and J ends were trimmed by 4 bases and 7 bases, with 7 bases remaining between them. The CDR3 DNA reads TGTGCCAGCAGTTCCTCCGGTGGCTACACCTTC. Protein: CASSSSGGYTF.

This clone was detected a few times. The genes are TRBV11-3 and TRBJ1-2; D may be TRBD1 (6 bases). The CDR3 has 13 residues. The germline V and J ends were trimmed by 3 bases and 4 bases, with 9 bases remaining between them. Germline CDR1 SGHNT, CDR2 YENEEA. In DNA form, the CDR3 reads TGTGCCAGCAGCTTTCCGGACAGCTATGGCTACACCTTC. Its protein is CASSFPDSYGYTF.

The chain recombines TRBV2 with TRBJ2-7; 8 bases map to TRBD1. V lost 7 bases, J lost 2 bases, and 4 bases stayed unmatched. This CDR3 spans 13 amino acids. Germline V gene lookup returns CDR1 SNHLY and CDR2 FYNNEI. CDR3 coding DNA: TGTGCCAGCAACCGACAGGGGACCTACGAGCAGTACTTC. Encoded protein: CASNRQGTYEQYF.

V is TRBV3-1 (or the pseudogene TRBV3-2) and J is TRBJ1-1, with D hard to call. Germline CDR1 and CDR2: LGHDT and YNNKEL (reference sequence). The CDR3 runs to 11 residues. V was cut by 2 bases and J by 7 bases, with 5 bases left in between. CDR3 nucleotide sequence: TGTGCCAGCAGCCAAAGAGGTGAAGCTTTCTTT. Translation: CASSQRGEAFF.

The chain has TRBV7-2 and TRBJ2-1, with 8 positions matching TRBD2. CDR3 length: 15 amino acids. With 3 bases clipped from V and 2 bases from J, the junction kept 3 bases outside the gene matches. Germline V gives CDR1 SGHTA, CDR2 FQGNSA. Here the CDR3 DNA reads TGTGCCAGCAGCTTCGGCGGGGGGCCCTACAATGAGCAGTTCTTC. It codes for CASSFGGGPYNEQFF.

This clone was detected once. The chain uses TRBV21-1 and TRBJ2-3; TRBD2, the table's D call, lacks a check against the DNA. TRBV21-1 is recorded as a pseudogene. This CDR3 is 13 amino acids long. The CDR3 DNA follows: TGTGCCAGCAGCCCCCGGGAGTGTAATACGCAGTATTTT. Translation: CASSPRECNTQYF.

The chain is built from TRBV20-1 and TRBJ2-5, with a tentative D call TRBD1 (6 bases). This CDR3 has 11 amino acids. Trimming left V 8 bases short and J 5 bases short, with 12 bases between. Germline CDR1 DFQATT, CDR2 SNEGSKA (reference sequence). CDR3 bases: TGCAGTATAAACAGGGTCGAGACCCAGTACTTC. Amino acid sequence: CSINRVETQYF.

The CDR3, as DNA: TGTGCCAGCAGCTCAACTAGTAGCTCCTACAATGAGCAGTTCTTC. Translating it yields CASSSTSSSYNEQFF. The gene calls are TRBV5-6 and TRBJ2-1; D perhaps matches TRBD2 (5 bases). This CDR3 comprises 15 residues. Germline CDR1 SGHDT, CDR2 YYEEEE. Trimming stripped 3 bases from V and 0 bases from J, with 10 bases between. The full variable domain, completed using reference TRBV5-6 and TRBJ2-1, is DAGVTQSPTHLIKTRGQQVTLRCSPKSGHDTVSWYQQALGQGPQFIFQYYEEEERQRGNFPDRFSGHQFPNYSSELNVNALLLGDSALYLCASSSTSSSYNEQFFGPGTRLTVL.

The rearrangement links TRBV28 to TRBJ2-2; tentative D call: TRBD2 (6 bases). The germline gives CDR1 MDHEN, CDR2 SYDVKM. Between the trimmed V and J ends, which lost 7 bases and 4 bases, there was a span of 19 bases. The CDR3 is made up of 16 amino acids. The CDR3: CASTKGRRPTTGELFF. CDR3 nucleotide sequence: TGTGCCAGCACCAAGGGGAGGAGGCCTACCACCGGGGAGCTGTTTTTT.

V is TRBV5-1 and J is TRBJ1-1; 7 nucleotides match TRBD1. This CDR3 is built from 16 residues. Germline loops: CDR1 SGHRS, CDR2 YFSETQ. V lost 0 bases and J lost 0; bases outside the gene matches: 5. The chain's CDR3 is CASSLAPGQMNTEAFF. The CDR3 nucleotides are TGCGCCAGCAGCTTGGCCCCGGGACAGATGAACACTGAAGCTTTCTTT.

The chain combines TRBV7-9 with TRBJ1-2, with D unresolved. The V gene lost 2 bases and the J gene lost 4 bases, with 14 bases spanning the gap. The CDR3 covers 15 residues. Germline assignment: CDR1 SEHNR and CDR2 FQNEAQ (reference sequence). This chain's CDR3 is CASSLISMTIYGYTF. In DNA form, the CDR3 reads TGTGCCAGCAGCTTAATCTCGATGACAATCTATGGCTACACCTTC.

This chain joins TRBV4-3 and TRBJ2-3, with TRBD2 matching over 8 bases. CDR3 length: 17 residues. Germline loops: CDR1 LGHNA, CDR2 YSLEER. V lost 0 bases to trimming and J lost 9 bases; unmatched junction nucleotides: 14. Here the CDR3 reads CASSQDWEAGEVETQYF. The CDR3 bases are TGCGCCAGCAGCCAAGATTGGGAAGCGGGAGAGGTAGAGACGCAGTATTTT.

The chain uses TRBV6-5 and TRBJ2-3, with 12 bases aligning to TRBD1. Per germline, CDR1 MNHEY and CDR2 SVGAGI. The CDR3 has 16 amino acids. The J segment lost 2 bases and the V segment lost 4 bases, leaving 4 bases of the junction unmatched. The CDR3: CASSWGQGANTDTQYF. The CDR3, as DNA: TGTGCCAGCAGTTGGGGACAGGGGGCCAACACAGATACGCAGTATTTT.

The chain has TRBV10-3 and TRBJ1-1; D gene unclear. The germline V gene has CDR1 ENHRY and CDR2 SYGVKD. V shed 2 bases and J shed 5 bases, with 9 bases lying between them. The CDR3 has 13 amino acids. The CDR3 DNA reads as TGTGCCATCAGTGAGGCGGGTGGGACTGAAGCTTTCTTT. Amino acids: CAISEAGGTEAFF.

The V and J genes are TRBV7-9 and TRBJ2-3; 8 positions agree with TRBD2. Germline CDR1 and CDR2: SEHNR and FQNEAQ (reference sequence). The CDR3 extends over 17 amino acids. V lost 8 bases, J lost 2 bases, and 15 bases stayed unmatched. The CDR3 is CASLNPGGGTFTDTQYF. As DNA, the CDR3 is TGTGCCAGCCTAAATCCGGGAGGGGGGACCTTCACAGATACGCAGTATTTT. The variable domain in full, with the rest retrieved from reference TRBV7-9 and TRBJ2-3, is DTGVSQNPRHKITKRGQNVTFRCDPISEHNRLYWYRQTLGQGPEFLTYFQNEAQLEKSRLLSDRFSAERPKGSFSTLEIQRTEQGDSAMYLCASLNPGGGTFTDTQYFGPGTRLTVL.

The genes are TRBV3-1 (or the pseudogene TRBV3-2) and TRBJ1-1, with 7 positions matching TRBD1. V lost 5 bases, J lost 13 bases, and 7 bases stayed unmatched. There are 11 residues in the CDR3. The germline gives CDR1 LGHDT, CDR2 YNNKEL (reference sequence). The CDR3 reads CASSFRQGGFF. The CDR3 nucleotides read TGTGCCAGCAGCTTCCGACAGGGAGGTTTCTTT.

V usage is TRBV10-3 and J usage is TRBJ1-1; D is uncertain. This CDR3 is 13 amino acids long. V dropped 6 bases and J dropped 3 bases, with 11 bases sitting between them. Germline CDR1 reads ENHRY; CDR2 reads SYGVKD. The chain's CDR3 is CAIRATQDTEAFF. In DNA form, the CDR3 reads TGTGCCATCAGGGCGACACAAGACACTGAAGCTTTCTTT.

This chain connects TRBV19 to TRBJ2-4, with TRBD2 matching 7 bases. The germline gives CDR1 LNHDA, CDR2 SQIVND (reference sequence). The CDR3 covers 14 residues. V dropped 5 bases and J dropped 6; count of bases not matched to a gene: 7. DNA for the CDR3: TGTGCCAGTAGTTCCTGGGCTAGCGGAAACATTCAGTACTTC. Its translation is CASSSWASGNIQYF.

The CDR3 reads CAISESPGTEAFF. In nucleotides, the CDR3 is TGTGCCATCAGTGAGTCCCCCGGGACTGAAGCTTTCTTT. The J gene is TRBJ1-1, the V gene TRBV10-3; D unclear. CDR1 ENHRY and CDR2 SYGVKD come from the germline V gene. The CDR3 runs 13 residues. V dropped 0 bases and J dropped 5 bases, with 7 bases sitting between them.

This clone showed up just once. The chain joins TRBV19 to TRBJ2-1; TRBD1 agrees at 7 bases. Germline loops: CDR1 LNHDA, CDR2 SQIVND (reference sequence). The CDR3 runs to 15 residues. V shed 5 bases and J 6 bases; nucleotides not matched to a gene: 10. DNA for the CDR3: TGTGCCAGTAGTCAGGGGGTATTGGTCTCCAATGAGCAGTTCTTC. Translated: CASSQGVLVSNEQFF.

Ten or more counts support this clone. Other DNA sequences in the same sample also yield this CDR3. The V and J genes are TRBV25-1 and TRBJ1-2; possible D gene TRBD1, 6 bases. CDR3 length: 13 amino acids. Trimming took 2 bases from V and 7 from J, leaving 11 bases between them. The germline V gene encodes CDR1 MGHDK and CDR2 SYGVNS. The CDR3 is CASSEASGVGYTF. CDR3 coding DNA: TGTGCCAGCAGTGAAGCTTCAGGGGTTGGCTACACCTTC.

V and J are TRBV18 and TRBJ1-2; 8 nucleotides align to TRBD1. V trimming: 5 bases; J trimming: 8 bases; junction bases outside the gene matches: 10. This CDR3 spans 14 amino acids. CDR1 and CDR2 from the germline V gene are KGHSH and LQKENI. CDR3: CASSSQGAAGGYTF. DNA for the CDR3: TGTGCCAGCTCATCCCAGGGGGCGGCTGGAGGCTACACCTTC.

The rearrangement joins TRBV6-2 or TRBV6-3 to TRBJ2-3; TRBD2 matches 8 bases. The CDR3 is made up of 15 amino acids. The trim removed 2 bases at V and 11 bases at J, leaving 12 bases unmatched. Germline V gene lookup returns CDR1 MNHEY and CDR2 SVGEGT. CDR3 in DNA: TGTGCCAGCAGTTACGGCACTGGGACTAGATTTGAGCAGTATTTT. This translates into CASSYGTGTRFEQYF.

The genes are TRBV7-9 and TRBJ1-1, with D unresolved. The V end was cut by 5 bases, the J end by 0 bases, with 10 bases between. CDR3 length: 14 amino acids. Germline V CDR1 and CDR2: SEHNR, FQNEAQ (reference sequence). The CDR3 DNA reads as TGTGCCAGCAGCCCTGTTCACTTGAACACTGAAGCTTTCTTT. Amino acid sequence: CASSPVHLNTEAFF.

This chain links TRBV6-2 or TRBV6-3 with TRBJ1-5; D is ambiguous. This CDR3 is 15 amino acids long. V lost 0 bases and J lost 4, with 10 bases in between. Germline CDR1 and CDR2: MNHEY and SVGEGT. The CDR3 DNA sequence: TGTGCCAGCAGTTACTCGTCCGGGTATAATCAGCCCCAGCATTTT. It specifies CASSYSSGYNQPQHF.

The J gene is TRBJ1-2, the V gene TRBV19; no firm D call. CDR1 is LNHDA and CDR2 is SQIVND in the germline V gene (reference sequence). Deletions cut 2 bases from V and 14 bases from J, with 24 bases between. CDR3 length equals 15 residues. The CDR3 sequence: CASSIFEEATLRRTF. The CDR3 region has the DNA TGTGCCAGTAGTATATTCGAGGAGGCGACACTCAGAAGGACCTTC.